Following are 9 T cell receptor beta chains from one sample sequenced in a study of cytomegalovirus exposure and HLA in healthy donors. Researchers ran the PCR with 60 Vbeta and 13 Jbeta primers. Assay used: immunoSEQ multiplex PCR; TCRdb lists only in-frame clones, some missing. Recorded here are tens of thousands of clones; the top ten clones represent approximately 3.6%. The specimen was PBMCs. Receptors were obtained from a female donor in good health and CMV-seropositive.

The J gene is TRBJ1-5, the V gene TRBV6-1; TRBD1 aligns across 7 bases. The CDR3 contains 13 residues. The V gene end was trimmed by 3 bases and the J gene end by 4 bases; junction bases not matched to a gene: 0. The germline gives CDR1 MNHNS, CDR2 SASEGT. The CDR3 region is CASSEGQNQPQHF. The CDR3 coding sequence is TGTGCCAGCAGTGAGGGACAGAATCAGCCCCAGCATTTT.

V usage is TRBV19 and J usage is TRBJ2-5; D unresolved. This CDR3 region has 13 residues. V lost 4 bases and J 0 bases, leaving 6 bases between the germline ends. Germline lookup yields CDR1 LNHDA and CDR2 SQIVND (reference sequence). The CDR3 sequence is CASSKPNQETQYF. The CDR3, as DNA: TGTGCCAGTAGTAAGCCCAACCAAGAGACCCAGTACTTC.

The CDR3: CASSIGGGSTYEQYF. The CDR3 nucleotides are TGTGCCAGTAGTATTGGCGGGGGGTCAACCTACGAGCAGTACTTC. The chain carries TRBV19 and TRBJ2-7; 8 bases match TRBD2. The CDR3 spans 15 residues. Germline V lookup: CDR1 LNHDA, CDR2 SQIVND (reference sequence). Losses at the gene ends were 3 bases for V and 2 bases for J; bases not matched to a gene: 6.

CDR3 nucleotides: TGCGCCAGCAGCTTGGTTGCAGGGGGCTCTGAAGCTTTCTTT. It codes for CASSLVAGGSEAFF. V is TRBV5-1 and J is TRBJ1-1; TRBD1 matches 8 bases. With V trimmed by 0 bases and J by 6 bases, 4 bases remained unmatched. This CDR3 region has 14 residues. CDR1 SGHRS and CDR2 YFSETQ come from the germline V gene.

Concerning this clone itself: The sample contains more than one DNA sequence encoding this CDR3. The CDR3, as DNA: TGTGCCATCAGGCTATCCGACAGGGTAAGCGAGCAGTACTTC. Translation: CAIRLSDRVSEQYF. This chain connects TRBV10-3 to TRBJ2-7; 7 bases map to TRBD1. This CDR3 region has 14 residues. J gave up 6 bases and V 6 bases, and 11 bases lay outside the gene matches. Germline CDR1 is ENHRY and CDR2 is SYGVKD.

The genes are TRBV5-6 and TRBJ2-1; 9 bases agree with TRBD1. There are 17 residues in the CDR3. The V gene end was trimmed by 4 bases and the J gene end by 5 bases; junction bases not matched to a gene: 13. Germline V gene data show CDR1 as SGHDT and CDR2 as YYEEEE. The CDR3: CASSPGADRGTDNEQFF. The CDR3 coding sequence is TGTGCCAGCAGCCCGGGGGCGGACAGGGGTACCGACAATGAGCAGTTCTTC.

CDR3 region: CASSVAGQGSETQYF. Written as DNA, the CDR3 is TGTGCCAGCAGCGTAGCGGGACAGGGTAGTGAGACCCAGTACTTC. The V gene is TRBV9, the J gene TRBJ2-5; 9 positions match TRBD1. The germline gives CDR1 SGDLS, CDR2 YYNGEE. This CDR3 comprises 15 residues. Unmatched junction bases numbered 5, after V lost 0 bases and J lost 5 bases.

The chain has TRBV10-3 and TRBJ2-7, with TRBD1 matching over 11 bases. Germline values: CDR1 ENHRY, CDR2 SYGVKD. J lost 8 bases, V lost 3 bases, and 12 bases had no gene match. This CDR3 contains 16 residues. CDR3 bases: TGTGCCATCAGTGACTCATTACCGGGACAGGGGGTTCAGCAGTACTTC. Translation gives CAISDSLPGQGVQQYF.

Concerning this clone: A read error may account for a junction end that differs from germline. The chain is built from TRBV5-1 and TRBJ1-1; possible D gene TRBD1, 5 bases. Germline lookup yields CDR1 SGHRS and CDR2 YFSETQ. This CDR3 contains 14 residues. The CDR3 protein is CASSLGDSPLRNVF. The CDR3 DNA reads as TGCGCCAGCAGCTTGGGCGACAGTCCCTTGCGTAATGTCTTT.